Shown below are 9 T cell receptor beta chains from a single sample sequenced in a study of OX40 agonist ivuxolimab in advanced cancers. Repertoires were generated with immunoSEQ multiplex PCR, while TCRdb's copy carries only in-frame clones and drops some. Seen here are around 70,000 clones, roughly 90% observed once, and the top ten hold roughly 0.98%. This specimen was CD4+ or CD8+ T cells sorted from blood, taken in a trial of the OX40 agonist ivuxolimab. The receptors originated from an adult with an advanced solid tumor such as melanoma, head and neck, liver or kidney cancer.

The gene calls are TRBV11-2 and TRBJ2-1; TRBD2 agrees at 12 bases. The junction had 3 bases not matched to a gene; V was cut back by 5 bases and J by 7 bases. Germline V lookup: CDR1 SGHAT, CDR2 FQNNGV. This CDR3 is 14 amino acids long. CDR3 sequence: CASSTGLAGNEQFF. The CDR3 bases are TGTGCCAGCAGCACGGGACTAGCGGGTAATGAGCAGTTCTTC.

This clone was observed a single time. The chain couples TRBV11-2 to TRBJ2-7; maybe TRBD2 (6 bases). There are 15 residues in the CDR3. Germline assignment: CDR1 SGHAT and CDR2 FQNNGV. V lost 5 bases and J 4 bases, leaving 18 bases between the germline ends. The CDR3 here is CASSLPSSGYYEQYF. CDR3 DNA sequence: TGTGCCAGCAGCCTCCCTTCCAGCGGGTATTACGAGCAGTACTTC.

The chain is built from TRBV5-1 and TRBJ2-5; D is possibly TRBD1 (6 bases). The J call may be faulty, since TRBJ2-7 better matches the DNA end. Germline CDR1 reads SGHRS; CDR2 reads YFSETQ. The CDR3 is 15 residues long. The CDR3 region has the DNA TGCGCCAGCAGCTCGGGGCTGACAGGCATCTACGAGCAGTACTTC. As protein: CASSSGLTGIYEQYF.

V usage is TRBV7-9 and J usage is TRBJ2-1, with TRBD2 identical over 11 bases. Trimming cost V 5 bases and J 4 bases; bases outside gene matches: 7. Germline CDR1 and CDR2: SEHNR and FQNEAQ (reference sequence). This CDR3 comprises 16 residues. CDR3 region: CASSRGTSGLYNEQFF. CDR3 DNA: TGTGCCAGCAGCCGCGGGACTAGCGGACTATACAATGAGCAGTTCTTC.

As DNA, the CDR3 is TGCGCCAGCAGCTTACAGGGGCAAAACACTGAAGCTTTCTTT. Translating it yields CASSLQGQNTEAFF. The gene calls are TRBV5-1 and TRBJ1-1; 7 bases match TRBD1. The CDR3 runs 14 residues. Germline assignment: CDR1 SGHRS and CDR2 YFSETQ. Germline trimming cut 2 bases from V and 2 bases from J; bases unmatched to any gene: 3.

V usage is TRBV2 and J usage is TRBJ2-7; D gene unclear. Germline assignment: CDR1 SNHLY and CDR2 FYNNEI. The CDR3 totals 11 residues. With 6 bases removed from V and 2 bases from J, the gap between germline ends came to 5 bases. CDR3 in DNA: TGTGCCAGCAGCCTAACCTACGAGCAGTACTTC. Its translation: CASSLTYEQYF.

This sequence joins TRBV7-8 and TRBJ2-5, with 7 bases lining up with TRBD1. The end of the DNA is better explained by TRBJ2-7, so the J call may be wrong. CDR3 size: 14 residues. Per germline, CDR1 SGHVS and CDR2 FQNEAQ. CDR3 region: CASSLARQGYEQYF. In DNA, the CDR3 is TGTGCCAGCAGCTTAGCCCGACAGGGCTACGAGCAGTACTTC.

The V and J genes are TRBV9 and TRBJ2-1; D call uncertain. Looked up from germline, CDR1 is SGDLS and CDR2 is YYNGEE. The V gene lost 4 bases and the J gene lost 10 bases, with 12 bases spanning the gap. This CDR3 is 12 amino acids long. This CDR3 is CASSPIEEEQFF. DNA of the CDR3: TGTGCCAGCAGCCCAATCGAAGAGGAGCAGTTCTTC. Drawing the rest from reference TRBV9 and TRBJ2-1, the complete variable domain is DSGVTQTPKHLITATGQRVTLRCSPRSGDLSVYWYQQSLDQGLQFLIQYYNGEERAKGNILERFSAQQFPDLHSELNLSSLELGDSALYFCASSPIEEEQFFGPGTRLTVL.

In its sample, this clone is medium-sized. This rearrangement joins TRBV4-3 to TRBJ2-3; D perhaps matches TRBD2 (6 bases). Trimming cost V 1 base and J 4 bases, with 12 bases left between them. This CDR3 contains 15 residues. The V gene's germline CDR1 is LGHNA and CDR2 YSLEER. The CDR3 protein is CASSQARRGPDTQYF. CDR3 coding DNA: TGCGCCAGCAGCCAAGCAAGGAGGGGACCAGATACGCAGTATTTT.